This T cell receptor beta chain stems from a study of regulatory T cells in long-lasting Graves disease. Construction of TCR beta libraries relied on iRepertoire HTBI primers and on Arm-PCR targeting CDR3 regions. TCRdb reprocessed the multiplex PCR reads via MiXCR and lists one record per CDR3 protein. This table holds 310,000 or so distinct CDR3 sequences, around 21% found once. General study points: The study found lower TCR diversity in persistent Graves' patients than in newly diagnosed ones. Examination was confined to peripheral blood, excluding thyroid tissue. The persistent group shared 2,500 or so public clonotypes, more than the 966 shared by new patients.

Sample time point: persistent/refractory GD, antithyroid drugs over 5 years with positive TRAb. The authors made the TCR library using RNA they extracted from PBMCs. The CDR3 totals 12 residues. Germline V gene data show CDR1 as DFQATT and CDR2 as SNEGSKA (reference sequence). Concerning this clonotype itself: Antigen unknown.

This clonotype originated in a female donor with Graves disease. The chain uses TRBV20-1 and TRBJ1-1; 7 bases fit TRBD1. The specimen comprised peripheral blood mononuclear cells (PBMCs), sampled when the disease was refractory, from a patient treated with antithyroid drugs. The CDR3 here is CRAVRGGTEAFF. The CDR3 DNA reads TGCAGGGCGGTCAGGGGGGGAACTGAAGCTTTCTTT.